This TCR beta chain came from a study of shared clonotypes between healthy human individuals (TCRdb year 2020). As for the study more broadly: A couple of women and three men aged 18 to 49 years were included in the cohort. Blood TCR repertoires of roughly 5 healthy adults were deeply sequenced to estimate repertoire size and the extent of clonotype sharing between individuals. Each donor's leukapheresis produced roughly between roughly 0.85 and 10 billion PBMCs. To increase sequencing depth and limit assay-specific biases, TCR repertoire library preparation and sequencing were carried out by different laboratories using diverse techniques. Summary of the overall study and its limitations: Sampling was restricted to blood, and TCR repertoires in tissue are likely to differ from TCR repertoires in blood. Because the study included a small number of donors, the genetic and exposure-history diversity represented was limited. Pairwise subsampling led to the expectation that sequencing depth would affect the degree of clonotype sharing among donors.

Using the deep immunoSEQ assay, multiplex PCR amplified TCR CDR3 regions from genomic DNA. For each cell subset, the extracted genomic DNA was distributed evenly across all wells of several immunoSEQ 96-well plates, and each plate served as one replicate. For unsorted PBMC, each replicate PCR was loaded with about 280 ng genomic DNA, equivalent to about 30,000 T cell genomes. Ten immunoSEQ deep assay plates were used to sequence the unsorted PBMC genomic DNA. Purified libraries were measured with a Qubit 3.0 fluorometer, size-checked on a Bioanalyzer 2100, and measured again with the KAPA Library Quantification kit. A separate single-read 150-cycle Illumina NextSeq 550 flow cell was used to sequence each immunoSEQ 96-well plate. In the original analysis: Because the immunoSEQ output included only junctional sequences and no quality scores, the filtering could not be the same as the filtering used for full-length reads. To assign V/J genes and CDR3, sequences were annotated using PyIR, a Python wrapper for IgBLAST v1.9, with IMGT germline references. Any read was removed if the V/J assignment was weak (E-value above 1e-6), the CDR3 was missing, or the read contained stop codons, out-of-frame junctions, or ambiguous translated residues. A V3J clonotype was defined by an identical inferred V gene, J gene, and CDR3 amino acid sequence. To compute the percentage overlap between repertoires, the number of shared unique clonotypes was divided by the size of the smaller repertoire. Richness of each repertoire was evaluated using RTK rarefaction, the Chao1 estimator, and Recon v2.1 estimates of unobserved clonotypes. The source is immuneACCESS, and TCRdb retained only in-frame sequences with V and J called. Part of the clones is not carried over; for the studies checked, unresolved V genes explain less than half of this, and the remainder is unexplained. V and J calls and clone size come straight from that table; D and trimming were deduced from the DNA. The sample includes around 500,000 clones, with approximately 82% observed a single time. The ten largest clones represent about 11% of the sample.

The germline V gene (reference sequence) provides CDR1 SSHAT and CDR2 FNYEAQ. The CDR3 contains 15 residues, cysteine and phenylalanine counted. Only the CDR3 region is kept as DNA, spanning 45 bases read in frame from base 1. Concerning this clone itself: Its antigen is currently not known. One end of the junction varies from germline; a read error may be responsible.

Healthy HIV-negative adults with no recently reported acute infections or vaccinations were included as donors. Every donor was a Caucasian adult living in Nashville, Tennessee, USA. For unsorted samples, tens of millions of PBMCs were counted, and genomic DNA was extracted using the QIAamp DNA Blood Mini kit. Blood was obtained by leukapheresis, after which PBMCs were separated by Ficoll-Histopaque density gradient centrifugation and cryopreserved in liquid nitrogen vapor phase. This chain is built from TRBV7-7 and TRBJ2-1; the D segment might be TRBD1 or TRBD2, since each matches 6 bases. Material: PBMCs. This TCR was sampled from a woman in her thirties or forties in good health. Some clones in this sample may be carry-over from other donors' samples. The CDR3 protein sequence reads: CASSLEGGVASEQFF. In nucleotide form, the sequence is TGTGCTAGCAGCTTAGAGGGGGGAGTGGCTAGTGAGCAGTTCTTC.